The subject of this entry is one T cell receptor (beta chain). These data belong to a study of T cell responses to AZD1222 COVID-19 vaccine. TCRdb's copy holds only in-frame clones and misses some; the assay was immunoSEQ multiplex PCR. The repertoire includes 100,000 to 150,000 clones, approximately 94% of them detected once, and over 6.5% sits in the top ten. Germline V gene data show CDR1 as MDHEN and CDR2 as SYDVKM. Between the trimmed V and J ends, which lost 1 base and 0 bases, there was a span of 10 bases. This CDR3 is built from 16 residues. Sequenced material: peripheral blood, taken on day 0 of AZD1222 vaccination. The chain has TRBV28 and TRBJ1-3; D gene unclear. This receptor was taken from an adult in good health. The CDR3 loop reads CASSLLEDYSGNTIYF. The DNA of the CDR3 is TGTGCCAGCAGTTTATTGGAAGACTACTCTGGAAACACCATATATTTT.